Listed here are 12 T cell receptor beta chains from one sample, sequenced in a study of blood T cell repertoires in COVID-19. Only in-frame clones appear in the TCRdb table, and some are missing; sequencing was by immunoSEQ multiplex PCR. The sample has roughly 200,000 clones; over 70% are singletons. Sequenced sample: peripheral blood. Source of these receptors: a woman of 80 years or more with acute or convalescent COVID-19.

The CDR3, as DNA: TGTGCCTGGAATAGGGCTAGCGGGGTGTACAATGAGCAGTTCTTC. Translating it yields CAWNRASGVYNEQFF. The chain combines TRBV30 with TRBJ2-1; 9 bases align to TRBD2. The CDR3 has 15 amino acids. CDR1 and CDR2 (germline): GTSNPN, SVGIG (reference sequence). V lost 4 bases, J lost 4 bases, and 8 bases stayed unmatched. Looking up the rest from reference TRBV30 and TRBJ2-1 gives the full variable domain: SQTIHQWPATLVQPVGSPLSLECTVEGTSNPNLYWYRQAAGRGLQLLFYSVGIGQISSEVPQNLSASRPQDRQFILSSKKLLLSDSGFYLCAWNRASGVYNEQFFGPGTRLTVL.

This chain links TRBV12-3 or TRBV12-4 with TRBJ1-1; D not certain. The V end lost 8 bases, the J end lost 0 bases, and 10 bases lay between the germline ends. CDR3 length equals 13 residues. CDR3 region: CASSTLLNTEAFF. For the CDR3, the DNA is TGTGCCAGCTCGACACTCCTGAACACTGAAGCTTTCTTT.

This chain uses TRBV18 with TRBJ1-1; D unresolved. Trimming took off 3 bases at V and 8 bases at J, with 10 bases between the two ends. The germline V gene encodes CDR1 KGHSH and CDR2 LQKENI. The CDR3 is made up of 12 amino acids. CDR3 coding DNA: TGTGCCAGCTCACCTAGCATCAACGAAGCTTTCTTT. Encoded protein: CASSPSINEAFF.

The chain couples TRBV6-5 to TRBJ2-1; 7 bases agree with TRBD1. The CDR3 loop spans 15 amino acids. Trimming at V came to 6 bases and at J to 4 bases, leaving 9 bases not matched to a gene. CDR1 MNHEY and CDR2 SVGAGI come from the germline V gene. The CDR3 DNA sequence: TGTGCCAGCAGATCAACAGGGGTTTTATACAATGAGCAGTTCTTC. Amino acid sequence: CASRSTGVLYNEQFF.

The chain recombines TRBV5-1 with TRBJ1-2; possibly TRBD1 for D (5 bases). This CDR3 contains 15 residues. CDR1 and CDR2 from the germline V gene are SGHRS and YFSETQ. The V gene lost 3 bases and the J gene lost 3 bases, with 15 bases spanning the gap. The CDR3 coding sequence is TGCGCCAGCAGCTCCCCAAGTAGGGGCTACTATGGCTACACCTTC. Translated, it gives CASSSPSRGYYGYTF.

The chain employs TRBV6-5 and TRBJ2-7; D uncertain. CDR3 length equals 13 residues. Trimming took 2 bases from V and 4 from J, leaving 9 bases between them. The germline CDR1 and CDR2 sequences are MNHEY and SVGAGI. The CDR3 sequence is CASSYPLEYEQYF. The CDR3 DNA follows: TGTGCCAGCAGTTACCCCCTCGAGTACGAGCAGTACTTC.

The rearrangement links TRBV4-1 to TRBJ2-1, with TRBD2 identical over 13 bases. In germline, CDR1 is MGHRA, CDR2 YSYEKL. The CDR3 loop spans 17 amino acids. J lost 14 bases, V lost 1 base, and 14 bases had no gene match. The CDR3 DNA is TGCGCCAGCAGCCAAGCCCTAACCGGGACTAGCGGGATAGGTGAGTTCTTC. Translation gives CASSQALTGTSGIGEFF.

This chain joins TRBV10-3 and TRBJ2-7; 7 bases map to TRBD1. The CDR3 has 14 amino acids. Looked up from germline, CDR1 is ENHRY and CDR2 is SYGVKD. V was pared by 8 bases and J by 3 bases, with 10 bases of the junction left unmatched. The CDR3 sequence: CAILRTGVFYEQYF. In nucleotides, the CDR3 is TGTGCCATCCTAAGGACAGGAGTATTCTACGAGCAGTACTTC.

CDR3 in DNA: TGCGCCAGCAGCCAGACGGGACAGGACGACTACGAGCAGTACTTC. Translated, it gives CASSQTGQDDYEQYF. V and J are TRBV4-1 and TRBJ2-7, with TRBD1 identical over 8 bases. CDR1 MGHRA and CDR2 YSYEKL come from the germline V gene. The ends lost 3 bases at V and 3 bases at J; junction bases unmatched: 7. The CDR3 totals 15 residues.

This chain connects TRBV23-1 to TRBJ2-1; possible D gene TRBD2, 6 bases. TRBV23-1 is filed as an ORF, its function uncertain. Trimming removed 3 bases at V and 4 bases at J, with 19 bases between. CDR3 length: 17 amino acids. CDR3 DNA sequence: TGCGCCAGCAGTCATCCTGGGTATAGCGGCGAGTACAATGAGCAGTTCTTC. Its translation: CASSHPGYSGEYNEQFF.

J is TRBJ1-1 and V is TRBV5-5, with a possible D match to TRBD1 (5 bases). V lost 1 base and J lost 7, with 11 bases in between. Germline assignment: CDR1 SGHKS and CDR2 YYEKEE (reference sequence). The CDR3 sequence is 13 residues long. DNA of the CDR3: TGTGCCAGCAGCTTGCAAAGACAGTTTGAAGCTTTCTTT. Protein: CASSLQRQFEAFF.

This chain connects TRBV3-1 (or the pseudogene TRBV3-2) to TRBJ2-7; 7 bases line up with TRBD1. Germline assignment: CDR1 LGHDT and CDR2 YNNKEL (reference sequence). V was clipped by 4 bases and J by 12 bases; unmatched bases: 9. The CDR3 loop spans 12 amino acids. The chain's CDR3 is CASSPGTVGMYF. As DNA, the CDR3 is TGTGCCAGCAGCCCCGGGACAGTCGGAATGTACTTC.